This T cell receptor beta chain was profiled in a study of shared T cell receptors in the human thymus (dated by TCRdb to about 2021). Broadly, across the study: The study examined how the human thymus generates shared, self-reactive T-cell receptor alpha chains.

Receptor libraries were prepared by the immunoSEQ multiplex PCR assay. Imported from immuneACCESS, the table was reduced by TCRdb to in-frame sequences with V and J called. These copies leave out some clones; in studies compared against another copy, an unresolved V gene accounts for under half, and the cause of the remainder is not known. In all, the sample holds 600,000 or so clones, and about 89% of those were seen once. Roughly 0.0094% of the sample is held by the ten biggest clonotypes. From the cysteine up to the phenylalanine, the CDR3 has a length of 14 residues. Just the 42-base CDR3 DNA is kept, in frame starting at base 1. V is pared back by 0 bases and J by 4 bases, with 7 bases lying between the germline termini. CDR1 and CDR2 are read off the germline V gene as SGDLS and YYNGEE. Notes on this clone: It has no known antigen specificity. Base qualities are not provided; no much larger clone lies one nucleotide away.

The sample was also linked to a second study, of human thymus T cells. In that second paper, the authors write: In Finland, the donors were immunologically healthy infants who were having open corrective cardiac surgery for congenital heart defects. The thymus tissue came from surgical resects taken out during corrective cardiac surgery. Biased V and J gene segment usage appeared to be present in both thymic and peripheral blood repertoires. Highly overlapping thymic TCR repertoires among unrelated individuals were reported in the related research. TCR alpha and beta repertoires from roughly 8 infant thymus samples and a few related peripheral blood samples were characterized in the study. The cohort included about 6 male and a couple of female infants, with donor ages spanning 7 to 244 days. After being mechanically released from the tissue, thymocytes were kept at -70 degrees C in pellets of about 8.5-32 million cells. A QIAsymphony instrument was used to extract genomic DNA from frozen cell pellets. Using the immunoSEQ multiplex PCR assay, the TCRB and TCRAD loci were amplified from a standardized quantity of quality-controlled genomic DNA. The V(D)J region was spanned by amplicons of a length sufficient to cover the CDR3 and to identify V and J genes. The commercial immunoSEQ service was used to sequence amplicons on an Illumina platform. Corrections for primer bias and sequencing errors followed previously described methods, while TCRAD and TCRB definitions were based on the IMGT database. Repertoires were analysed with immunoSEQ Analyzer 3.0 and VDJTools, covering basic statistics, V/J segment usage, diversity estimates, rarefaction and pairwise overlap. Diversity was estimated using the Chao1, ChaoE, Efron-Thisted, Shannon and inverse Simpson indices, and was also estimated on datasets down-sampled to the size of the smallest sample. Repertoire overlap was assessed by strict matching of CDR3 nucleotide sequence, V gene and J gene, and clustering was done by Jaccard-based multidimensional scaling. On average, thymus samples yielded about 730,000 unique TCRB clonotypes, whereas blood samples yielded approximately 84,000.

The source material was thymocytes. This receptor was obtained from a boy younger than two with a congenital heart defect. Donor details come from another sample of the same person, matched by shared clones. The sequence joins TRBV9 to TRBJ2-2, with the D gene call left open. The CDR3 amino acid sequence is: CASSVDPITGELFF. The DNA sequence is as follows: TGTGCCAGCAGCGTAGATCCCATCACCGGGGAGCTGTTTTTT.